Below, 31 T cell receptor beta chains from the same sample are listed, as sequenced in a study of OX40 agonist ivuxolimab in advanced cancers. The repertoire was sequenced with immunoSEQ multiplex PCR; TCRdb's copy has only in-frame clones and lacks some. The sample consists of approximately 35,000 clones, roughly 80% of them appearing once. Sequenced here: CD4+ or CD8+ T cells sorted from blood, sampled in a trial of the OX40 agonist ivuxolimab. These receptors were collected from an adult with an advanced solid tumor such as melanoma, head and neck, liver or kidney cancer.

CDR3 sequence: CASSFPQSYGETQYF. The DNA of the CDR3 is TGTGCCAGCAGCTTTCCACAAAGCTATGGAGAGACCCAGTACTTC. This chain joins TRBV11-3 and TRBJ2-5; D not certain. The CDR3 covers 15 residues. Trimming took 3 bases from V and 4 from J, leaving 15 bases between them. Germline CDR1 reads SGHNT; CDR2 reads YENEEA. Based on the CDR3 plus reference TRBV11-3 and TRBJ2-5, the full variable domain is EAGVVQSPRYKIIEKKQPVAFWCNPISGHNTLYWYLQNLGQGPELLIRYENEEAVDDSQLPKDRFSAERLKGVDSTLKIQPAELGDSAVYLCASSFPQSYGETQYFGPGTRLLVL.

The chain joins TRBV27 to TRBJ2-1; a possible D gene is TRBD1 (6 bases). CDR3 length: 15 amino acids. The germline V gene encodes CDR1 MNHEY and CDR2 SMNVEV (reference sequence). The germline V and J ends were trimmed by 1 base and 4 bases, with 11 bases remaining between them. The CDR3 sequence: CASSLLGTSYNEQFF. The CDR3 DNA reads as TGTGCCAGCAGTTTATTAGGGACATCGTACAATGAGCAGTTCTTC.

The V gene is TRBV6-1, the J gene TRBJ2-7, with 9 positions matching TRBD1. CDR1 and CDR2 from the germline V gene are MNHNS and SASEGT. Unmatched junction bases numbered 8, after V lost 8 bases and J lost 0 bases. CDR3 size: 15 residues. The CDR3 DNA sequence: TGTGCCAGCTCTACCGGGACAGGGCCCTCCTACGAGCAGTACTTC. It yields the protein CASSTGTGPSYEQYF.

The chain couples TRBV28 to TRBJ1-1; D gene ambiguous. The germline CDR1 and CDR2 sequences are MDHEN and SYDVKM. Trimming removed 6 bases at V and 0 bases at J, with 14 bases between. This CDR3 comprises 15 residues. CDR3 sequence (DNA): TGTGCCAGCAGACGAAACCTCGGGATGAACACTGAAGCTTTCTTT. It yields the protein CASRRNLGMNTEAFF.

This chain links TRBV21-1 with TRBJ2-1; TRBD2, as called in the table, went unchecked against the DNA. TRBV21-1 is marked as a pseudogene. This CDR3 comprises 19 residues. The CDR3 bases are TGTGCCAGCAGCGGAAACGGGACTAGCGGGAGGGCCCGTCTCGGTGAGCAGTTCTTC. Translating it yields CASSGNGTSGRARLGEQFF.

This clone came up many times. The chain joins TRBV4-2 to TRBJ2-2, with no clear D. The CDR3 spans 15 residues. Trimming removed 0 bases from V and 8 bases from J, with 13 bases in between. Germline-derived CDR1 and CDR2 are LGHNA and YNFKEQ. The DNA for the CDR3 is TGTGCCAGCAGCCAAGACGGGCCCCCGAGTGGGGAGCTGTTTTTT. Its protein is CASSQDGPPSGELFF.

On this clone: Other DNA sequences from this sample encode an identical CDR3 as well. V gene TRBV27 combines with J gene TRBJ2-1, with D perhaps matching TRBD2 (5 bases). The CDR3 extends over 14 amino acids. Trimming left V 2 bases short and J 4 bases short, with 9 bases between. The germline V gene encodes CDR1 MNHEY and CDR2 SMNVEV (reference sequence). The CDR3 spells CASSLMDSYNEQFF. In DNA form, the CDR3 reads TGTGCCAGCAGTTTAATGGACTCTTACAATGAGCAGTTCTTC.

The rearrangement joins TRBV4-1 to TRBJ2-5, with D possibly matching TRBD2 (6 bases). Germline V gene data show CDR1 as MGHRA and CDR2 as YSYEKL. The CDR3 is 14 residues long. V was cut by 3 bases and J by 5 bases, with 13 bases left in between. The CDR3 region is CASSHGGPGETQYF. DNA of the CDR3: TGCGCCAGCAGCCATGGAGGGCCGGGGGAGACCCAGTACTTC.

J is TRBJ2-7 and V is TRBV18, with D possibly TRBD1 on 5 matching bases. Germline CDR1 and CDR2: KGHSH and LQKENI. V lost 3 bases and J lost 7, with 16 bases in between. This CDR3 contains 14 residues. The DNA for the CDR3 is TGTGCCAGCTCACCCTCAGCAGGGTTGAGGGAGCAGTACTTC. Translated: CASSPSAGLREQYF.

The CDR3 loop is CASSLGLAGGPREQFF. CDR3 nucleotide sequence: TGCGCCAGCAGCCTGGGACTAGCGGGGGGGCCGCGTGAGCAGTTCTTC. V is TRBV5-1 and J is TRBJ2-1; 16 nucleotides agree with TRBD2. The CDR3 covers 16 residues. V was pared by 4 bases and J by 9 bases, with 7 bases of the junction left unmatched. CDR1 SGHRS and CDR2 YFSETQ come from the germline V gene.

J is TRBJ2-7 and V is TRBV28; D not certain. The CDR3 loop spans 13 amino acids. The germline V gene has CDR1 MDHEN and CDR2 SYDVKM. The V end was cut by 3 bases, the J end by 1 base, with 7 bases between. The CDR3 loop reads CASSFGGSYEQYF. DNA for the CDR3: TGTGCCAGCAGTTTCGGCGGTTCCTACGAGCAGTACTTC. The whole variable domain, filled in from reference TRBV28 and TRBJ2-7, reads DVKVTQSSRYLVKRTGEKVFLECVQDMDHENMFWYRQDPGLGLRLIYFSYDVKMKEKGDIPEGYSVSREKKERFSLILESASTNQTSMYLCASSFGGSYEQYFGPGTRLTVT.

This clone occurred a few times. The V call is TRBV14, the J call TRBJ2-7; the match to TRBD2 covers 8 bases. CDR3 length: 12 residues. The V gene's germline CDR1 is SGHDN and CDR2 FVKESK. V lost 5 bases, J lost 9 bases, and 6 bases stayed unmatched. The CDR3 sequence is CASSVSSGPQYF. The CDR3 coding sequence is TGTGCCAGCAGCGTCTCTAGCGGGCCGCAGTACTTC.

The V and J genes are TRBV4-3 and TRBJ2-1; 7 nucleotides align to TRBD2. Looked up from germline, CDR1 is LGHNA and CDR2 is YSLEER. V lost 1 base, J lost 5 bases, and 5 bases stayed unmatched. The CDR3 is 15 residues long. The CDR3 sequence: CASSQGGGWNNEQFF. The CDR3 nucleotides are TGCGCCAGCAGCCAAGGCGGGGGTTGGAACAATGAGCAGTTCTTC.

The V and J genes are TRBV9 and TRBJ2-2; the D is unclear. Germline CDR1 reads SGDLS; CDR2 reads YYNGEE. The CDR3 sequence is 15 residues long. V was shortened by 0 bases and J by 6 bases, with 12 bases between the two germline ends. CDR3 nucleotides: TGTGCCAGCAGCGTAGTAGCAGGAATGGCCGGGGAGCTGTTTTTT. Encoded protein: CASSVVAGMAGELFF.

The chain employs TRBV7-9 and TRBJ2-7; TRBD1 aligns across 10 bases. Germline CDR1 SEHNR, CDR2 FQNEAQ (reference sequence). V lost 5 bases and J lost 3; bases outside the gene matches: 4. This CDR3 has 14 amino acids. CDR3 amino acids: CASSARDRGYEQYF. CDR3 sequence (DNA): TGTGCCAGCAGCGCCAGGGACAGGGGCTACGAGCAGTACTTC.

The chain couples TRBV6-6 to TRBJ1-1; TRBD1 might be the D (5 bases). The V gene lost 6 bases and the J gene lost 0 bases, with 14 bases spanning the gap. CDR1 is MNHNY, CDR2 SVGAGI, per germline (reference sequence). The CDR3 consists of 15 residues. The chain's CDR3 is CASSLRAGLNTEAFF. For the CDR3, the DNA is TGTGCCAGCAGCCTTAGGGCGGGGCTGAACACTGAAGCTTTCTTT.

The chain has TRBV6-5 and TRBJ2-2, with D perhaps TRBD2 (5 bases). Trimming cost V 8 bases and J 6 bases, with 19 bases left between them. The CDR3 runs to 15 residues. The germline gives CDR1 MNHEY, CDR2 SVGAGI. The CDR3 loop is CASGGGDLPAGELFF. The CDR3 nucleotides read TGTGCCAGCGGAGGCGGAGACCTACCAGCCGGGGAGCTGTTTTTT.

CDR3 sequence: CASSQDTGVRETQYF. The DNA for the CDR3 is TGCGCCAGCAGCCAAGATACAGGGGTACGAGAGACCCAGTACTTC. The J gene is TRBJ2-5, the V gene TRBV4-3; 7 bases align to TRBD1. The CDR3 spans 15 residues. J was trimmed by 4 bases and V by 0 bases; bases with no gene match: 5. The germline V gene has CDR1 LGHNA and CDR2 YSLEER.

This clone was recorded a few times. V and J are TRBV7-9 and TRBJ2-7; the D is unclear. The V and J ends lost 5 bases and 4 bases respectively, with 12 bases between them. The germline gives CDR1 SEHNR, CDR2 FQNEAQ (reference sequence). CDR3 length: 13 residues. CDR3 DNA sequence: TGTGCCAGCAGCCCTAGAACCGGGTACGAGCAGTACTTC. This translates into CASSPRTGYEQYF. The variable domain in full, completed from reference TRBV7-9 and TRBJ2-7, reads DTGVSQNPRHKITKRGQNVTFRCDPISEHNRLYWYRQTLGQGPEFLTYFQNEAQLEKSRLLSDRFSAERPKGSFSTLEIQRTEQGDSAMYLCASSPRTGYEQYFGPGTRLTVT.

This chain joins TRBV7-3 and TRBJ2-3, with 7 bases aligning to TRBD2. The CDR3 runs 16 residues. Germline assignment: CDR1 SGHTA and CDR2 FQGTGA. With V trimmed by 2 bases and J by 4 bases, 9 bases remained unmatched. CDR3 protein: CASSLPQRGLPDTQYF. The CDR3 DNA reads TGTGCCAGCAGCTTACCCCAGCGGGGCCTCCCAGATACGCAGTATTTT.

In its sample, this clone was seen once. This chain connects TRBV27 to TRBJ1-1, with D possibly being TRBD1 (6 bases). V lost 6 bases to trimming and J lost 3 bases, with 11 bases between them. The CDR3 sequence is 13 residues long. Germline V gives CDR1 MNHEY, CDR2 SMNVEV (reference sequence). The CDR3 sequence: CASRQGADTEAFF. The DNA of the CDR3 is TGTGCCAGCAGACAGGGAGCAGACACTGAAGCTTTCTTT.

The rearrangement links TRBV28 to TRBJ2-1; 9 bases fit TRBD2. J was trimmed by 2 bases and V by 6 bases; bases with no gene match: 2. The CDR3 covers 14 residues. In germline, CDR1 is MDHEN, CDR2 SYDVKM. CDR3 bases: TGTGCCAGCAGGTCTAGCGGGACCTACAATGAGCAGTTCTTC. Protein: CASRSSGTYNEQFF.

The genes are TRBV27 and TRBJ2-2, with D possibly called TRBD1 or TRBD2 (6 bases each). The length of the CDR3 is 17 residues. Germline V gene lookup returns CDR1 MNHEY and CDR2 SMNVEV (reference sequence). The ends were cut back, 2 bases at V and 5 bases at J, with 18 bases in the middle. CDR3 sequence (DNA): TGTGCCAGCAGTTTAATTCCGGGGGCGCCGGGGACCGGGGAGCTGTTTTTT. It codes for CASSLIPGAPGTGELFF.

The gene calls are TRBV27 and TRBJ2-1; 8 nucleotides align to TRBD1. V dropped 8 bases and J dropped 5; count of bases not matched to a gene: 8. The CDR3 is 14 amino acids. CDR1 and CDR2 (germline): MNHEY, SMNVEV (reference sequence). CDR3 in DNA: TGTGCCAGCGCTTGGGGCAGGGGGCACAATGAGCAGTTCTTC. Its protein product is CASAWGRGHNEQFF.

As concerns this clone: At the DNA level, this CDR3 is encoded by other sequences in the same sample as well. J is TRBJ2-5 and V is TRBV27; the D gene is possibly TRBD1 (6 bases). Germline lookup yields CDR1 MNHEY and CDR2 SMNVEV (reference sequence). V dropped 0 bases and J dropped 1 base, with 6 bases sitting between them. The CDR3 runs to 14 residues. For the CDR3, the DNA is TGTGCCAGCAGTTTATCCAGGGGCCAAGAGACCCAGTACTTC. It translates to CASSLSRGQETQYF.

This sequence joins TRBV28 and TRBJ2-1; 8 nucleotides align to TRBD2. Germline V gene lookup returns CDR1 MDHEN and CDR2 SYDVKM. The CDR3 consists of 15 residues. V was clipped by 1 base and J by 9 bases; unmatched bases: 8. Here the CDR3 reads CASSLLLAEKGEQFF. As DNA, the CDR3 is TGTGCCAGCAGTTTATTACTAGCGGAGAAGGGTGAGCAGTTCTTC.

The CDR3 sequence: CSVVGGHTEAFF. Here the CDR3 DNA reads TGCAGCGTTGTCGGGGGCCACACTGAAGCTTTCTTT. V usage is TRBV29-1 and J usage is TRBJ1-1; the D gene is possibly TRBD1 (6 bases). The germline V gene has CDR1 SQVTM and CDR2 ANQGSEA. Trimming shortened V by 4 bases and J by 3 bases, and 9 bases separated the two germline ends. This CDR3 comprises 12 residues. The full variable domain, its missing parts supplied by reference TRBV29-1 and TRBJ1-1, is SAVISQKPSRDICQRGTSLTIQCQVDSQVTMMFWYRQQPGQSLTLIATANQGSEATYESGFVIDKFPISRPNLTFSTLTVSNMSPEDSSIYLCSVVGGHTEAFFGQGTRLTVV.

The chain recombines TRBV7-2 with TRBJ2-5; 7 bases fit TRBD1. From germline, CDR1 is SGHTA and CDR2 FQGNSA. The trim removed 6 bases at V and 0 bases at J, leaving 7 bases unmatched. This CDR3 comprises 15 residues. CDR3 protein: CASRTGQKYQETQYF. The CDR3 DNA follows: TGTGCCAGCAGAACGGGACAGAAGTACCAAGAGACCCAGTACTTC.

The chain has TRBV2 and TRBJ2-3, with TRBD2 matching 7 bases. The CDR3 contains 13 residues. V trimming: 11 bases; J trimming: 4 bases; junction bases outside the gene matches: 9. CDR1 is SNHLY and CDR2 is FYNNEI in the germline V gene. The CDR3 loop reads CAELGGLSDTQYF. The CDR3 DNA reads TGTGCCGAATTGGGAGGGCTCTCAGATACGCAGTATTTT.

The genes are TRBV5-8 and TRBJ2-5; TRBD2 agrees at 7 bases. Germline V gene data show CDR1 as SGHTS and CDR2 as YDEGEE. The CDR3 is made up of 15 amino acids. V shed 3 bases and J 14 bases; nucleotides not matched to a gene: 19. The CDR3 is CASSSEYSGRPSRYF. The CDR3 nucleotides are TGTGCCAGCAGCTCTGAGTATTCCGGGAGGCCCAGCCGATACTTC. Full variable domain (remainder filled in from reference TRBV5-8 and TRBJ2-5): EAGVTQSPTHLIKTRGQQATLRCSPISGHTSVYWYQQALGLGLQFLLWYDEGEERNRGNFPPRFSGRQFPNYSSELNVNALELEDSALYLCASSSEYSGRPSRYFGPGTRLLVL.

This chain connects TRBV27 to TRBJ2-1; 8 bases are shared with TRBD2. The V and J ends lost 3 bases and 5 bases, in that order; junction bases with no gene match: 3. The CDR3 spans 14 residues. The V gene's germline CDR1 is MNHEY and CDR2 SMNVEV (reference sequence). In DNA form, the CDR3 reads TGTGCCAGCAGTTTTAATAGCGGGAACAATGAGCAGTTCTTC. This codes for CASSFNSGNNEQFF.